This T cell receptor (beta chain) derives from a study of blood T cell repertoires in COVID-19 (dated by TCRdb to 2020 to 2021). Regarding the research as a whole: Samples covering the acute and convalescent phases of COVID-19 were provided by collaborators in the United States, Italy and Spain. The prospective study material was composed of cDNA or gDNA derived from T cells, B-cell-depleted T cells, or PBMCs. The dataset comprised deeply sampled blood TCRbeta repertoires from subjects exposed to, actively infected with, or recovered from COVID-19. The repertoires were released in a freely available public database meant as a resource for research on the immune response to SARS-CoV-2. The samples were drawn from the first 160 participants of the ongoing ImmuneRACE study and from 950 to 1,500 subjects provided by 6 global collaborators. The sample metadata nearly always contained a de-identified subject ID, COVID-19 status, age in years and sex. HLA class I and class II types, where available, came from metadata supplied by the sample provider rather than from assay-based typing. Points the paper makes about the study in general: The quantity of clinical and demographic metadata differed by source and by participant and was supplied without curation.

The germline V gene specifies SQVTM as CDR1 and ANQGSEA as CDR2. From cysteine to phenylalanine, the CDR3 is 12 amino acids long. Here the CDR3 DNA is all that survives: 36 bases in frame from base 1. V is pared back by 7 bases and J by 3 bases, with 12 bases lying between the germline termini. Each collaborating institution followed its own protocols to collect whole blood in K2EDTA tubes. For TCRbeta analysis, collaborators shipped samples in one of three forms: frozen whole blood, isolated PBMCs, or DNA extracted from either of those sample types. The immunoSEQ Assay, a bias-controlled multiplex PCR, was used to amplify TCRbeta CDR3 regions from genomic DNA. Regarding the original processing steps: The number of nucleated cells in each sample was estimated by amplification of reference gene primers within the assay. To quantify the absolute abundance of each unique TCRbeta CDR3 rearrangement, sequence reads were collapsed and filtered. For each sample, productive Simpson clonality was calculated as the square root of Simpson's diversity index across productive rearrangements. TCRdb took this table from immuneACCESS and kept in-frame rearrangements with V and J called. Such tables lack part of the clones; where checked against another copy, unresolved V genes explain under half of the gap, and the rest is unexplained. The V and J calls and clone size come from that table; D and trimming were worked out from the DNA. A total of approximately 110,000 clones appear in this sample, 60% to 85% of them only once. Less than 5% of the sample rests with the top ten.

To note about this clone: Its antigen target is currently unknown. The sample holds no much larger clone one base away, and base qualities are not on file.

Sequenced: peripheral blood. This sequence originates from a human donor in a cohort sampled during active or convalescent COVID-19. The chain uses TRBV29-1 and TRBJ1-2; the D gene is perhaps TRBD1, from 5 matching bases. CDR3 protein: CSAHRTDYGYTF. The DNA sequence is given as TGCAGCGCCCACAGGACCGACTATGGCTACACCTTC. Supplemented by the reference TRBV29-1 and TRBJ1-2 proteins around the CDR3, the complete variable domain is SAVISQKPSRDICQRGTSLTIQCQVDSQVTMMFWYRQQPGQSLTLIATANQGSEATYESGFVIDKFPISRPNLTFSTLTVSNMSPEDSSIYLCSAHRTDYGYTFGSGTRLTVV.